This paragraph covers one TCR beta chain sequence. TCRdb's copy holds only in-frame clones and misses some; the assay was immunoSEQ multiplex PCR. The sample yields around 95,000 clones, around 81% seen once. The data were obtained in a study of control samples from healthy donors and cancer patients. Germline values: CDR1 SGHAT, CDR2 FQNNGV. Trimming took off 4 bases at V and 0 bases at J, with 10 bases between the two ends. The CDR3 extends over 15 amino acids. The TCR originated in a man under 40 in good health. The chain couples TRBV11-2 to TRBJ1-3; D is undetermined. Material for sequencing was blood. The CDR3 reads CASSYDGISGNTIYF. CDR3 nucleotides: TGTGCCAGCAGCTACGACGGAATCTCTGGAAACACCATATATTTT.